The source of this T cell receptor (beta chain) is a study of CD4 T cells in relation to SARS-CoV-2 and coronaviruses. Study findings and constraints: No crossreactivity against non-spike viral proteins was tested here. SARS-CoV-2-driven expansion was significantly weaker in crossreactive than monoreactive clones.

Unexposed donor CD4+ T cells date from about 2010-2019, before the COVID-19 pandemic. After about 11 days of culture, CD4+ T cells were isolated. About this clone itself: Its antigen remains unidentified.

The V and J ends lost 1 base and 5 bases, in that order; junction bases with no gene match: 5. The CDR3 is made up of 16 amino acids. Germline loops: CDR1 SGDLS, CDR2 YYNGEE. Profiled with immunoSEQ multiplex PCR; TCRdb holds only in-frame clones, not every one. The table has around 25,000 clones, less than 85% seen once. The source material was CD4+ T cells from PBMCs, cultured in vitro. This clonotype was obtained from a human donor in good health. The chain employs TRBV9 and TRBJ2-2; 10 nucleotides align to TRBD2. This CDR3 reads CASSVLAGELTGELFF. The DNA for the CDR3 is TGTGCCAGCAGCGTACTAGCGGGAGAGCTGACCGGGGAGCTGTTTTTT.